This TCR beta chain is drawn from a study of cytomegalovirus exposure and HLA in healthy donors. To note about this clone: The antigen remains unidentified.

Primers included in the PCR were 60 Vbeta and 13 Jbeta primers. As originally analysed: Unique TCR beta chains totaled roughly 81 million in a later count, with roughly 12 million of them shared. Generated by immunoSEQ multiplex PCR, the TCRdb table keeps only in-frame clones and is missing some. From that table come the V and J calls and clone size; the DNA was used to work out D and trimming. In the table there are 89,000 or so clones, under 80% of which are singletons. Study results and limitations: TCR beta sequences reportedly predicted most subjects' HLA-A and HLA-B alleles accurately. Donor immune exposure was known only as CMV serostatus.

The clonotype comes from a boy between 10 and 17 years old in good health and CMV-seronegative. The sequencing input was PBMCs.

The CDR3 region is CASSQDRAGEAKLFF. CDR3 sequence (DNA): TGCGCCAGCAGCCAAGATAGGGCAGGGGAAGCAAAACTGTTTTTT. The V and J genes are TRBV4-3 and TRBJ1-4; the D gene is possibly TRBD1 (6 bases). Trimming removed 0 bases at V and 10 bases at J, with 15 bases between. The V gene's germline CDR1 is LGHNA and CDR2 YSLEER. The CDR3 contains 15 residues.